This T cell receptor beta chain emerged from a study of blood T cells in healthy people across ages. For this clonotype: Its antigen is currently unknown.

Findings and caveats of the study: It was not possible, with unsorted PBMCs, to conclusively compare naive and antigen-experienced cells. Naive T cell percentage by flow cytometry tracked strongly with beta diversity.

V was cut by 0 bases and J by 4 bases, with 16 bases left in between. The CDR3 has 16 residues. Germline-derived CDR1 and CDR2 are MGHRA and YSYEKL. The authors ran a second PCR of roughly 6 to 12 cycles using a sample-barcoded 5' primer and a J-beta primer mix. Using its own MiXCR run on the 5' RACE reads, TCRdb lists one record per CDR3 protein. The table has 1,800,000 or so distinct CDR3 sequences, about 39% seen once. The specimen was blood. This TCR came from a human donor in good health. V usage is TRBV4-1 and J usage is TRBJ2-7, with unresolved D. The CDR3 loop is CASSQDSLQESYEQYF. For the CDR3, the DNA is TGCGCCAGCAGCCAAGATTCGTTGCAGGAGTCTTACGAGCAGTACTTC.